The TCR beta chain described here comes from a study of Graves' ophthalmopathy and Graves' hyperthyroidism listed by TCRdb under 2018. Some background on the complete study: Peripheral blood was collected before any treatment was given, at the time of initial diagnosis. The 100 discovery patients were divided at random into training and test sets in a 7:3 ratio. Once sampling was done, hyperthyroidism patients were given methimazole at a starting dose of 30 mg daily, while ophthalmopathy patients were given high-dose intravenous methylprednisolone. In total, approximately 130 blood samples were TCR-sequenced: some 43 ophthalmopathy, approximately 75 hyperthyroidism and some 17 hyperthyroidism-to-ophthalmopathy patients. To explore V-J signatures that distinguish ophthalmopathy from hyperthyroidism, a discovery set of 100 patients was enrolled, made up of roughly 41 with ophthalmopathy and some 56 with stable hyperthyroidism. T-cell repertoires of thyroid tissue and blood were compared in five or six hyperthyroidism patients. The study used signatures of the TCR beta repertoire to tell Graves' ophthalmopathy apart from Graves' hyperthyroidism and to predict which patients would progress to ophthalmopathy. An independent validation cohort comprised 18 hyperthyroidism patients and 15 to 17 patients who later progressed from hyperthyroidism to ophthalmopathy.

For repertoire sequencing, the TCR beta CDR3 regions were amplified from RNA transcripts. The first round of RT-PCR was done with HTBI primers and the Qiagen OneStep RT-PCR kit, and was followed by a second round of multiplex PCR, then size selection and purification. Sequencing of the libraries was carried out on an Illumina HiSeq2000 in paired-end mode with 100 bp reads. Per the source publication's procedure: SOAPnuke was used to process the reads, removing any read that contained adapters or uncalled bases, had a mean Phred below 15, or lacked an exact match to the constant primer or identifier. COPE v1.2.5 was used to merge high-quality paired reads. Each unique nucleotide sequence was defined as a clonotype, and clonotypes were aligned to IMGT TRB V, D and J references with MiTCR v1.1. The analysis was limited to V-J combinations with a frequency above 0.0001, which together covered 99.2% of repertoires. For each V-J combination, a TCR clonal expansion and chaos score was defined as the ratio of F50 clonal expansion to chaos observed in the TCRdist matrix. Welch's t-statistics and random forest were used to reduce features to about 13 V-J combinations, which were fed into a naive Bayes classifier. Thyroid-blood repertoire similarity was quantified with the Morisita-Horn index. In TCRdb, the public reads were trimmed at Q25 with fastp and aligned with MiXCR, with productive beta chains retained. Each entry is one CDR3 protein sequence, shown with its most common DNA and genes. TCRdb's processing, not the study's, gives the V and J calls here. Within this sample are about 170,000 distinct CDR3 sequences, with approximately 38% of them counted one time only. Roughly 5.2% of the sample belongs to the ten largest clones.

The full study reports these points: No statistical method was used to set the sample size in advance, and the investigators knew which group each participant was assigned to. The 13-signature model separated ophthalmopathy from stable hyperthyroidism with approximately 90% sensitivity and less than 83% specificity in cross-validation, and 80%/75% in the test set. Among expanded thyroid clonotypes with frequency above 0.001, most also showed up in blood, which suggests that blood repertoires may reflect the thyroid immune response. In validation, the model predicted ophthalmopathy progression with nearly 71% sensitivity and roughly 72% specificity; roughly 11 predicted patients were CT-confirmed with GO in a median of approximately 6.5 months.

The ophthalmopathy patients had moderately to severely active disease, with a Clinical Activity Score of 3 or higher, a NOSPECS grade of 4 or higher, and a disease duration of less than 3 months. Patients with other autoimmune diseases, uncontrolled infections, pregnancy or lactation were excluded. Diagnosis was based on clinical symptoms, serum thyroxine, TRAb, thyroid ultrasound and orbital computed tomography. Using Ficoll-Paque density gradient centrifugation, PBMCs were isolated from less than 13 ml of fresh peripheral blood. Total RNA was extracted using Trizol reagent, and RNA quality was checked on an Agilent 2100 Bioanalyzer. Worth noting for this clonotype: Its antigen is currently not known. Per-base quality was not reported, and no clone a single base away is much larger than it.

The CDR3 measures 13 amino acids from cysteine to phenylalanine. Only the CDR3 DNA is retained, 39 bases long and in frame from the first base. Trimming at the junction amounts to 2 bases on V and 5 bases on J, and the germline ends lie 9 bases apart. CDR1 and CDR2, per the germline V gene, are MNHEY and SVGEGT. Specimen: peripheral blood. The chain was built from TRBV6-2 or TRBV6-3 and TRBJ1-2, with the identity of the D gene unclear. The receptor was isolated from a woman aged 35 to 49 with Graves' ophthalmopathy. Donor details come from another sample of the same person, matched by shared clones. The nucleotides read TGTGCCAGCAGTTACAACAGTAATTATGGCTACACCTTC. Protein translation: CASSYNSNYGYTF.